The rows below give T cell receptor beta chains drawn from one sample of a study of long-term antiretroviral therapy in people with HIV. Data came from immunoSEQ multiplex PCR; TCRdb stores just in-frame clones and leaves some out. The table shows around 17,000 clones, with around 74% occurring only once. The specimen was unsorted PBMCs, collected 2.5 years before starting antiretroviral therapy. Receptors originate from a woman between 45 and 60 years old with HIV. The CDR3 runs from the conserved cysteine through the conserved F or W. Fields, in order: CDR3 length, V gene, CDR3 protein.

13 TRBV2 CASIKERDLEQYF
11 TRBV19 CARYEIYEQYF
13 TRBV7-9 CASSRPMGTEAFF
14 TRBV6-6 CASSKRGGFETQYF
15 TRBV14 CASSQDIQGTEKLFF
14 TRBV7-3 CASSLPAHNNEQFF
13 TRBV11-2 CASSPTGVYGYTF
16 TRBV11-2 CASSLRDRAINAEAFF
15 TRBV6-5 CASSYSSARSEKLFF
17 TRBV13 CASSLRSYGEVLETQYF
15 TRBV19 CASSRQGARNSPLHF
12 TRBV29-1 CSVERGLATQYF
14 TRBV12-5 CASGLAINGAEQYF
11 TRBV27 CASSLRGELFF
13 TRBV5-6 CASSLEANYGYTF
14 TRBV9 CASSLNSLVGGYTF
13 TRBV10-3 CAISLAAQETQYF
14 TRBV4-2 CASSQGVVSYEQYF
16 TRBV6-1 CASSGGTGKRNEKLFF
16 TRBV11-2 CASSPGDRGTNEKLFF
14 TRBV7-7 CASSFGGAEDTQYF
14 TRBV6-5 CASSYRSRAETQYF
13 TRBV27 CASTPWGADGYTF
15 TRBV7-2 CASSLGGRGDEKLFF
14 TRBV2 CASSVGQKRDTQYF
15 TRBV15 CATSILADFQETQYF
14 TRBV5-1 CASSLTGRQETQYF
14 TRBV11-2 CASKETGRNTEAFF
13 TRBV18 CASSPRDSYEQYF